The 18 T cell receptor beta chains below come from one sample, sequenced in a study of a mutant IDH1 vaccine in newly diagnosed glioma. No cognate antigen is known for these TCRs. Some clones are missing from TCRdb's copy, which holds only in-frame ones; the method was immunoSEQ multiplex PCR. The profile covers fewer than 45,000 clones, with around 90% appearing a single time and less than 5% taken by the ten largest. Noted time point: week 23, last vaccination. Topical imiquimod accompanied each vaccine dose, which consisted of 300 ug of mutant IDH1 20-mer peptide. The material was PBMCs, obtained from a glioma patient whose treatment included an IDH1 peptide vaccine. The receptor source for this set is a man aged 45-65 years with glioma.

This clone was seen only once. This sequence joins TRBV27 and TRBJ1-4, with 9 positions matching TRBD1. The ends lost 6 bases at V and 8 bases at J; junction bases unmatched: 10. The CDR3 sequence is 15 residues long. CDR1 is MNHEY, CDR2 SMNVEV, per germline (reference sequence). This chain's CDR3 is CASRERQGVGEKLFF. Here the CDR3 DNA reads TGTGCCAGCAGGGAAAGACAGGGGGTTGGCGAAAAACTGTTTTTT.

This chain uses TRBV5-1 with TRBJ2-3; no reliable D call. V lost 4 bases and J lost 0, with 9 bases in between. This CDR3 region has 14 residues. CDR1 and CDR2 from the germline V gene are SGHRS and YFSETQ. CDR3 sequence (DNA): TGCGCCAGCAGCATAATCACTAGCACAGATACGCAGTATTTT. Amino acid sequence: CASSIITSTDTQYF.

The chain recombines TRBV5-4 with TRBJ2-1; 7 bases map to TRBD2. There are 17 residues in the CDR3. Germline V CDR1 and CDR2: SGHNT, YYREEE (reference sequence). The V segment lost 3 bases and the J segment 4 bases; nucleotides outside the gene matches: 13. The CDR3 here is CASSSEGLAGEYNEQFF. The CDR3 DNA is TGTGCCAGCAGCTCCGAGGGACTGGCGGGGGAGTACAATGAGCAGTTCTTC.

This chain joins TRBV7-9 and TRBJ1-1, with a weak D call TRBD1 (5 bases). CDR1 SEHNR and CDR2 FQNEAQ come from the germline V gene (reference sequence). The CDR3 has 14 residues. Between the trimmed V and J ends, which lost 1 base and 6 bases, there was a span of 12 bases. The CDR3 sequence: CASSLVTGRAEAFF. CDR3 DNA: TGTGCCAGCAGCTTAGTGACGGGGCGGGCTGAAGCTTTCTTT.

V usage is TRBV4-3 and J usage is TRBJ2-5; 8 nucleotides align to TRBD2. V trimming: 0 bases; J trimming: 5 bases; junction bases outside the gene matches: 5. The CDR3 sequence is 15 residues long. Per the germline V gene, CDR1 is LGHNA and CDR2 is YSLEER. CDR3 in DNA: TGCGCCAGCAGCCAAGATTTCGGGGGGGCCGAGACCCAGTACTTC. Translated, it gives CASSQDFGGAETQYF.

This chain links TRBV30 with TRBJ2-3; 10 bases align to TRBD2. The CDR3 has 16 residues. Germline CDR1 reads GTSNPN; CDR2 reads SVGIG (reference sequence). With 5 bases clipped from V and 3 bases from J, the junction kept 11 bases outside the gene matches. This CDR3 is CAWDSINSGGTDTQYF. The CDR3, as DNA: TGTGCCTGGGATAGTATTAATAGCGGGGGGACAGATACGCAGTATTTT.

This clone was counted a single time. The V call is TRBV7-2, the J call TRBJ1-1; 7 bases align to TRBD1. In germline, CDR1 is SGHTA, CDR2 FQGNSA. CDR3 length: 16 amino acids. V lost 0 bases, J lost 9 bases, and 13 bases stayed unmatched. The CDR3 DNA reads TGTGCCAGCAGCTTAGCACCAGGGAGGGGGCAGCTTAAAGCTTTCTTT. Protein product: CASSLAPGRGQLKAFF.

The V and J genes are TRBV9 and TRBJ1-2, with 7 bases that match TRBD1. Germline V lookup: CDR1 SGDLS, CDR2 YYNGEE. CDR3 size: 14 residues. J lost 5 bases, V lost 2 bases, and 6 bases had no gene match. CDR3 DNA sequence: TGTGCCAGCAGCGTTTGGGACAGAAGGTATGGCTACACCTTC. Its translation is CASSVWDRRYGYTF.

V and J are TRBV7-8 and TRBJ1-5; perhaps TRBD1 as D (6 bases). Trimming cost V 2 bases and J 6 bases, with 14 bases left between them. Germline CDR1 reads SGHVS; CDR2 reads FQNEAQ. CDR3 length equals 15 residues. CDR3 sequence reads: CASSLYRGQGQPQHF. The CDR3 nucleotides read TGTGCCAGCAGCTTATACCGGGGGCAGGGTCAGCCCCAGCATTTT.

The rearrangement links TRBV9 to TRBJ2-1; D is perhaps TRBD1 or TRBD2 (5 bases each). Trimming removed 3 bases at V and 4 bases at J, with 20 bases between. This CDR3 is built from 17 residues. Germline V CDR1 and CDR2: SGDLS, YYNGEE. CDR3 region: CASSALRGPEGYNEQFF. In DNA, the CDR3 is TGTGCCAGCAGCGCCCTACGGGGACCCGAGGGGTACAATGAGCAGTTCTTC.

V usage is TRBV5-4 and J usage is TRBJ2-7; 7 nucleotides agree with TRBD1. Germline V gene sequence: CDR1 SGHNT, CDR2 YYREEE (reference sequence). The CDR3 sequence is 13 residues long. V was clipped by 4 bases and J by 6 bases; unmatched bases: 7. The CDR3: CASSHTGAIEQYF. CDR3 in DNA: TGTGCCAGCAGCCATACAGGGGCGATCGAGCAGTACTTC.

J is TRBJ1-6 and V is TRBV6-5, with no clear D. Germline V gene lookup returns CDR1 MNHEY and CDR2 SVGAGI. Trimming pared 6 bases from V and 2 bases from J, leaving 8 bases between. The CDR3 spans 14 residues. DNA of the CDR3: TGTGCCAGCAGGAAAGGAACCTATAATTCACCCCTCCACTTT. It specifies CASRKGTYNSPLHF.

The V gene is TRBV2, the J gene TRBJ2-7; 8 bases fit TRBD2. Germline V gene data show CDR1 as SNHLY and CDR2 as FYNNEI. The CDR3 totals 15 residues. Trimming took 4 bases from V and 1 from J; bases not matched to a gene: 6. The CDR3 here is CASSGALAGSYEQYF. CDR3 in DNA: TGTGCCAGCAGTGGGGCCCTAGCGGGTTCCTACGAGCAGTACTTC.

The CDR3 loop reads CASSRLVAGGYVEQYF. The DNA of the CDR3 is TGTGCCAGCAGCCGCCTCGTAGCGGGAGGTTACGTCGAGCAGTACTTC. The rearrangement uses TRBV14 and TRBJ2-7, with 10 bases that match TRBD2. This CDR3 has 16 residues. The junction had 12 bases not matched to a gene; V was cut back by 4 bases and J by 6 bases. CDR1 is SGHDN and CDR2 is FVKESK in the germline V gene.

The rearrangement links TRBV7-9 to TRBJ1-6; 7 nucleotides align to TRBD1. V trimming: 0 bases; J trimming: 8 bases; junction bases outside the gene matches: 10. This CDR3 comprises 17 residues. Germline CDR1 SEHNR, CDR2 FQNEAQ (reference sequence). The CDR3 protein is CASSLAGGVLVDSPLHF. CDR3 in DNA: TGTGCCAGCAGCTTAGCAGGGGGCGTTTTAGTTGATTCACCCCTCCACTTT.

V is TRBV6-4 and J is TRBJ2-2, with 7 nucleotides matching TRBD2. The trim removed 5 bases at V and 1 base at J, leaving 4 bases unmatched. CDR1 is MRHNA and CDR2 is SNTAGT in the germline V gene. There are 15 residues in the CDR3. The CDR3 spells CASSRGDLNTGELFF. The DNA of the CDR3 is TGTGCCAGCAGTCGGGGGGACTTGAACACCGGGGAGCTGTTTTTT.

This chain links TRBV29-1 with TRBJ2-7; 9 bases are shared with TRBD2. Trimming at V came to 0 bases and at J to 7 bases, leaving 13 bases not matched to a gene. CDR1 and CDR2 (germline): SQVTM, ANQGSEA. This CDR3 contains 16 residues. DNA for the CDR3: TGCAGCGTTGAAGATGCGGCGGGAGGGGTCTTCCAGGAGCAGTACTTC. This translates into CSVEDAAGGVFQEQYF.

The CDR3 loop is CATGRDEQYF. The CDR3 region has the DNA TGTGCCACCGGGAGGGACGAGCAGTACTTC. The chain carries TRBV6-5 and TRBJ2-7, with TRBD2 matching 8 bases. Germline loops: CDR1 MNHEY, CDR2 SVGAGI. The CDR3 sequence is 10 residues long. V lost 10 bases, J lost 5 bases, and 1 base stayed unmatched.